What follows describes a single T cell receptor beta chain. The source of the sample is a study of blood T cell repertoires in COVID-19. Study-level background: Whether acute or convalescent, the COVID-19 samples came from the United States, Italy and Spain. In each case, the material was cDNA or gDNA derived from T cells, B-cell-depleted T cells, or PBMCs.

In the original processing: For nucleated cells, counts were estimated from reference gene primer amplification. Sequencing was performed with immunoSEQ multiplex PCR; in TCRdb, only in-frame clones are kept and a portion is missing. V, J and clone size reflect that table, while D and trimming were determined from the DNA. The sample carries tens of thousands of clones, more than 90% recorded once. The germline V and J ends were trimmed by 6 bases and 4 bases, with 28 bases remaining between them. Per the germline V gene, CDR1 is SGDLS and CDR2 is YYNGEE. The CDR3 extends over 19 amino acids. The receptor was derived from a man aged 55 to 70 with active or convalescent COVID-19. Source material: peripheral blood. This chain uses TRBV9 with TRBJ2-2; perhaps TRBD2 as D (6 bases). In DNA form, the CDR3 reads TGTGCCAGCAACATCACCCCGCCACTAGCCCTAAATCCCACCGGGGAGCTGTTTTTT. Amino acid sequence: CASNITPPLALNPTGELFF.